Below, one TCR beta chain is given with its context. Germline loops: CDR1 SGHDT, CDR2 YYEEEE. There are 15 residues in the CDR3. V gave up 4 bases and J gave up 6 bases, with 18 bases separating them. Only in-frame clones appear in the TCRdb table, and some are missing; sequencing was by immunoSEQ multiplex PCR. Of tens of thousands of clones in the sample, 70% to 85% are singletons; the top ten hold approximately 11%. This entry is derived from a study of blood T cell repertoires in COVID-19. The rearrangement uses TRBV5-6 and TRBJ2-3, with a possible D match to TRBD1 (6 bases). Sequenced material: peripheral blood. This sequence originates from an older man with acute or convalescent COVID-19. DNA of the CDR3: TGTGCCAGCAGCAGGACAGCCGACCACATTGATACGCAGTATTTT. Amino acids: CASSRTADHIDTQYF.